This T cell receptor (beta chain) originates from a study of T cells in Graves' hyperthyroidism and ophthalmopathy. The study, taken as a whole, reports: Blood samples included most of the expanded thyroid clonotypes exceeding 0.001. A median roughly six months before onset, the model predicted ophthalmopathy.

For Graves' hyperthyroidism to be stable, ophthalmopathy could not progress within 18 months. Amplification yielded TCR beta CDR3 regions, with RNA transcripts as the source. Carried out on the TCR CDR3, a first-round RT-PCR used the HTBI primer set. TCRdb called the multiplex PCR reads again in MiXCR, with one record for every CDR3 protein. The sample lists fewer than 650,000 distinct CDR3 sequences, approximately 15% occurring once. V was cut by 0 bases and J by 8 bases, with 11 bases left in between. This CDR3 spans 13 amino acids. The germline V gene has CDR1 SGHRS and CDR2 YFSETQ. This clonotype was picked up many times. Antigen specificity is unknown.

The chain is built from TRBV5-1 and TRBJ1-2; no firm D call. This receptor was obtained from a woman between 40 and 50 years old with Graves' hyperthyroidism. Input material: blood. The CDR3 here is CASSLGSGSGYTF. The CDR3, as DNA: TGCGCCAGCAGCTTGGGTTCCGGGTCGGGCTACACCTTC.